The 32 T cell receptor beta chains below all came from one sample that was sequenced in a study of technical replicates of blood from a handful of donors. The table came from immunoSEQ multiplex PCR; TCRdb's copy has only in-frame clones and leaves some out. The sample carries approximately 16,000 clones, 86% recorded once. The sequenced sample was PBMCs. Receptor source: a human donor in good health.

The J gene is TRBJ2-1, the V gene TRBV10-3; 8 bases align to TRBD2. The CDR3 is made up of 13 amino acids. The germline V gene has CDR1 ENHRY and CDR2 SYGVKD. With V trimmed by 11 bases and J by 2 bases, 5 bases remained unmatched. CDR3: CAAGGATYNEQFF. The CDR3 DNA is TGTGCCGCCGGGGGGGCAACCTACAATGAGCAGTTCTTC.

CDR3 loop: CASSAGGSSYNEQFF. CDR3 DNA sequence: TGTGCCAGCAGCGCAGGTGGAAGCTCCTACAATGAGCAGTTCTTC. This sequence joins TRBV7-9 and TRBJ2-1; no clear D gene. CDR3 length: 15 residues. From germline, CDR1 is SEHNR and CDR2 FQNEAQ (reference sequence). The V gene lost 5 bases and the J gene lost 0 bases, with 11 bases spanning the gap.

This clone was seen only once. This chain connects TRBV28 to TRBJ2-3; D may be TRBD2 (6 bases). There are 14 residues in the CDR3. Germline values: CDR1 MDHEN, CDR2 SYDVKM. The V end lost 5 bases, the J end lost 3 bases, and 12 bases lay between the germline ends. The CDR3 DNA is TGTGCCAGCAGTCCCCTGGGGGGAACAGATACGCAGTATTTT. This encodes CASSPLGGTDTQYF.

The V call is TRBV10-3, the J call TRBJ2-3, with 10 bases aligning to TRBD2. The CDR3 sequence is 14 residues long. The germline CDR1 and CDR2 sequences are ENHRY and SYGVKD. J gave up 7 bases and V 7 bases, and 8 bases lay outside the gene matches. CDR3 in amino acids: CAITEREGENTQYF. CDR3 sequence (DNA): TGTGCCATCACCGAGCGGGAGGGCGAGAATACGCAGTATTTT.

The CDR3, as DNA: TGTGCCAGCAGCCAAGAATATGGCTCCGGGTATGATACGCAGTATTTT. Amino acid sequence: CASSQEYGSGYDTQYF. The gene calls are TRBV4-2 and TRBJ2-3; D is unresolved. V was pared by 0 bases and J by 6 bases, with 16 bases between. The CDR3 extends over 16 amino acids. Germline CDR1 reads LGHNA; CDR2 reads YNFKEQ.

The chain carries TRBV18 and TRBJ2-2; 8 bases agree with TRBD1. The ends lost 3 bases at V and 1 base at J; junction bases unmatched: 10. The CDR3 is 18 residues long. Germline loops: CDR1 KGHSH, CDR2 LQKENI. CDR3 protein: CASSPPAGGRMNTGELFF. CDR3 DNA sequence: TGTGCCAGCTCACCCCCGGCAGGGGGCAGGATGAACACCGGGGAGCTGTTTTTT.

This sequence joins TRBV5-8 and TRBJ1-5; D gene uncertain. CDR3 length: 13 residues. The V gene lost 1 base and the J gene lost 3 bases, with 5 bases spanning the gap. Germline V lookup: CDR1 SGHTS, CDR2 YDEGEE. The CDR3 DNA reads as TGTGCCAGCAGCTTGATTTACAATCAGCCCCAGCATTTT. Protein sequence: CASSLIYNQPQHF. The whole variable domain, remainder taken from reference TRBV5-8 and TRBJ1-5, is EAGVTQSPTHLIKTRGQQATLRCSPISGHTSVYWYQQALGLGLQFLLWYDEGEERNRGNFPPRFSGRQFPNYSSELNVNALELEDSALYLCASSLIYNQPQHFGDGTRLSIL.

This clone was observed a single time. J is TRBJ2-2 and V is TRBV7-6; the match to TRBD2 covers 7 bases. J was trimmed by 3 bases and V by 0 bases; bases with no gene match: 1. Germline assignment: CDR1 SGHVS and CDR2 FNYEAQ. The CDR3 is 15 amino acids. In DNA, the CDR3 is TGTGCCAGCAGCTTAGCGGGGGGGGACACCGGGGAGCTGTTTTTT. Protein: CASSLAGGDTGELFF.

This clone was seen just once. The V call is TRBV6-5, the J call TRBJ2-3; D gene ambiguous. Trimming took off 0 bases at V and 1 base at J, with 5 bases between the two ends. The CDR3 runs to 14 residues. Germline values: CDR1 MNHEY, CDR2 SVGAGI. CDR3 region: CASSYSTGTDTQYF. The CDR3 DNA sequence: TGTGCCAGCAGTTACTCTACAGGCACAGATACGCAGTATTTT.

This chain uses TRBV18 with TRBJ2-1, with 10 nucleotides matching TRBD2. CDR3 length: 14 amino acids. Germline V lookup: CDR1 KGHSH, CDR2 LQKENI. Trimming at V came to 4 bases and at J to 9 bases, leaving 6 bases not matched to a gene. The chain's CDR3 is CASSRLAGVGEQFF. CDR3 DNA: TGTGCCAGCTCACGGCTAGCGGGAGTGGGTGAGCAGTTCTTC.

Written as DNA, the CDR3 is TGTGCCAGCAGTGAACTGGGGAGCACTGAAGCTTTCTTT. This codes for CASSELGSTEAFF. This rearrangement joins TRBV2 to TRBJ1-1; D is undetermined. Germline assignment: CDR1 SNHLY and CDR2 FYNNEI. The V gene lost 2 bases and the J gene lost 4 bases, with 8 bases spanning the gap. This CDR3 contains 13 residues.

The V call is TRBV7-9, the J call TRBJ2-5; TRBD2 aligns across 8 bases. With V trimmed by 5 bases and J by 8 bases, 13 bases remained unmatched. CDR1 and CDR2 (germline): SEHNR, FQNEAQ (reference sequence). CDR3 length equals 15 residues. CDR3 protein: CASSASGTREGTQYF. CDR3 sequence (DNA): TGTGCCAGCAGCGCCTCCGGGACTAGGGAAGGCACCCAGTACTTC.

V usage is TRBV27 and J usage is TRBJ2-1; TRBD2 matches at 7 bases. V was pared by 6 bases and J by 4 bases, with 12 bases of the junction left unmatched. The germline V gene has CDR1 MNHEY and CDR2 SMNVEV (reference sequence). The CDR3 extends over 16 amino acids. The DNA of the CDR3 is TGTGCCAGCAGAATCATGGGGAGCGGGGCATACAATGAGCAGTTCTTC. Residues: CASRIMGSGAYNEQFF.

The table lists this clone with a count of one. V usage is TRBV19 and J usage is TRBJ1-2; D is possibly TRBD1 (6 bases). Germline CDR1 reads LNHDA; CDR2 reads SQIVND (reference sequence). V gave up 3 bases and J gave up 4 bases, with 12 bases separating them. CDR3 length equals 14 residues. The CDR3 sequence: CASSMPTGLYGYTF. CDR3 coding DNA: TGTGCCAGTAGTATGCCGACAGGCCTCTATGGCTACACCTTC.

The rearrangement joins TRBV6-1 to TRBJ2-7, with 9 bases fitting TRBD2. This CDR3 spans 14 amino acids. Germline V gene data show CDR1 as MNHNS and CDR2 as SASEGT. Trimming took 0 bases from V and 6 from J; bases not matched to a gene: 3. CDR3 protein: CASSEASGSSEQYF. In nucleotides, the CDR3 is TGTGCCAGCAGTGAAGCTAGCGGGAGTTCCGAGCAGTACTTC.

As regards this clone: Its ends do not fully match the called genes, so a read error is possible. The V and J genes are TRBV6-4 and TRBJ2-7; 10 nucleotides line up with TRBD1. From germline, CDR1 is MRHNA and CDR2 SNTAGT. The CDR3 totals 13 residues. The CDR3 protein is CASSDPGQGLERF. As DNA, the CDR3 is TGTGCCAGCAGTGACCCGGGACAGGGGTTGGAACGCTTC.

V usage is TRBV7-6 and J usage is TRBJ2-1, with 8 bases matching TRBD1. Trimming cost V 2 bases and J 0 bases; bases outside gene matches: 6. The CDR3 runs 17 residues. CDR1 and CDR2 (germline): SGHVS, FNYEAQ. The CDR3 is CASSLWTGWSSYNEQFF. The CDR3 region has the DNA TGTGCCAGCAGCTTATGGACAGGGTGGAGCTCCTACAATGAGCAGTTCTTC.

The CDR3 protein is CASSYRSDYPQYF. CDR3 bases: TGTGCCAGCAGTTACAGGTCGGACTATCCGCAGTATTTT. The chain employs TRBV6-5 and TRBJ2-3, with D possibly TRBD2 on 6 matching bases. The CDR3 runs to 13 residues. Germline V gene lookup returns CDR1 MNHEY and CDR2 SVGAGI. Trimming removed 2 bases at V and 10 bases at J, with 13 bases between.

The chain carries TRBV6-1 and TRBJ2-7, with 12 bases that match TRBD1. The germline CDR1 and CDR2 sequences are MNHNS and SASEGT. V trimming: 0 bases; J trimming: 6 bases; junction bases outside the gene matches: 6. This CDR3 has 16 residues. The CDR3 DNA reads TGTGCCAGCAGTGAAGCACCGGGACAGGGGGCAGGCGAGCAGTACTTC. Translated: CASSEAPGQGAGEQYF.

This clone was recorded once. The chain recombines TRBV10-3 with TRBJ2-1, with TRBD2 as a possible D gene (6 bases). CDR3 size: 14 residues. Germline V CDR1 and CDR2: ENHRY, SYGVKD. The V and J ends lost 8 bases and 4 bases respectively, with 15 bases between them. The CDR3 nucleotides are TGTGCCATCGTCGGGGGAGAGGGGTACAATGAGCAGTTCTTC. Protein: CAIVGGEGYNEQFF.

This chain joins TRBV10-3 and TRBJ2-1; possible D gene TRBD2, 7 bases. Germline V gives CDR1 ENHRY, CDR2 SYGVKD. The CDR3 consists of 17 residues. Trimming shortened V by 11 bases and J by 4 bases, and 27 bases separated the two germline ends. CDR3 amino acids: CAAKGVGASGNYNEQFF. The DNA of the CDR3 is TGTGCCGCCAAGGGGGTCGGGGCTAGCGGAAATTACAATGAGCAGTTCTTC.

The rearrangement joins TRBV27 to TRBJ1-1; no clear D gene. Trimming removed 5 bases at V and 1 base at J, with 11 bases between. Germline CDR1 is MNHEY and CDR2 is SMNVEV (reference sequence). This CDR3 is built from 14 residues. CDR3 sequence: CASSLNSGNTEAFF. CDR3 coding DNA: TGTGCCAGCAGTCTTAATTCGGGGAACACTGAAGCTTTCTTT.

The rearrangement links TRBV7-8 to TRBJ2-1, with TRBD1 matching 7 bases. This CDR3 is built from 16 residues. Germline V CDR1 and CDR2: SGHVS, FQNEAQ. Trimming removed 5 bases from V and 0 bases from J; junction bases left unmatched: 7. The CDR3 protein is CASSLRDSSSYNEQFF. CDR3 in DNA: TGTGCCAGCAGCCTCCGGGACAGTAGCTCCTACAATGAGCAGTTCTTC.

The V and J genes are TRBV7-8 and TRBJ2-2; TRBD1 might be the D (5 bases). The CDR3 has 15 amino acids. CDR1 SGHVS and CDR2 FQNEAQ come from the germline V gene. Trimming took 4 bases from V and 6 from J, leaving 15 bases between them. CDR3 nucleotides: TGTGCCAGCAGCTCCAGGCAGGGTCCTGCCGGGGAGCTGTTTTTT. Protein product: CASSSRQGPAGELFF.

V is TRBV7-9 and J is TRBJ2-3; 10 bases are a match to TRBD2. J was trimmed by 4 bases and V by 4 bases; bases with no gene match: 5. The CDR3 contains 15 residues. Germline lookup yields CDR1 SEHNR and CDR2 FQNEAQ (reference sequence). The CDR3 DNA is TGTGCCAGCAGCTACCTAGCGGGAGAGGCAGATACGCAGTATTTT. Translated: CASSYLAGEADTQYF.

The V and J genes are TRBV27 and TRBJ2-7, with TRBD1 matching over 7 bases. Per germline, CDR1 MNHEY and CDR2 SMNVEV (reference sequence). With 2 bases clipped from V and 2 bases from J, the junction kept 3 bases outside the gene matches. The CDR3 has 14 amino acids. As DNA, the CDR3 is TGTGCCAGCAGTTTACGGACAGGCGCCTACGAGCAGTACTTC. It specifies CASSLRTGAYEQYF.

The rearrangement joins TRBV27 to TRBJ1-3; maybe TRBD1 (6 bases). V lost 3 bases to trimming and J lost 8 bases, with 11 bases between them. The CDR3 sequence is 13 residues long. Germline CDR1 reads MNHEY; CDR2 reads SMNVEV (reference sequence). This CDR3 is CASSFREGDTIYF. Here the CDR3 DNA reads TGTGCCAGCAGTTTCAGGGAGGGGGACACCATATATTTT.

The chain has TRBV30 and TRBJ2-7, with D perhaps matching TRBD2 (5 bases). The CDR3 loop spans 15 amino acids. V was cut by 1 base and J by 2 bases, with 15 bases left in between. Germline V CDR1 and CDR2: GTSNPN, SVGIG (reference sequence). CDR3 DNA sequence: TGTGCCTGGAGTGCGGACTCCCGAGGCACCTACGAGCAGTACTTC. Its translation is CAWSADSRGTYEQYF.

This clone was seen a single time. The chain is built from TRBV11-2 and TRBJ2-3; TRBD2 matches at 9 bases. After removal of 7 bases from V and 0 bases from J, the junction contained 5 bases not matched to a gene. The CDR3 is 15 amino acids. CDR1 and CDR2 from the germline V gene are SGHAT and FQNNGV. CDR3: CASTTSGYSTDTQYF. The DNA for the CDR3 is TGTGCCAGCACCACTAGCGGGTACAGCACAGATACGCAGTATTTT. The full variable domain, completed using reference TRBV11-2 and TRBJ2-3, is EAGVAQSPRYKIIEKRQSVAFWCNPISGHATLYWYQQILGQGPKLLIQFQNNGVVDDSQLPKDRFSAERLKGVDSTLKIQPAKLEDSAVYLCASTTSGYSTDTQYFGPGTRLTVL.

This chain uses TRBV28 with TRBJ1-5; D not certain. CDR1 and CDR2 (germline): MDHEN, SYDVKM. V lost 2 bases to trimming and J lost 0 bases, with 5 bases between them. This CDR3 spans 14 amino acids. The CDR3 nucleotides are TGTGCCAGCAGTTTAATGTATAGCAATCAGCCCCAGCATTTT. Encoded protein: CASSLMYSNQPQHF.

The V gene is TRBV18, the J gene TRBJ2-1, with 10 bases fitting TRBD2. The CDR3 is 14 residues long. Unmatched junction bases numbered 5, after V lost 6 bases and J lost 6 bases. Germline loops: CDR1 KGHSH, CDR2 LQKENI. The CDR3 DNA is TGTGCCAGCTCCCCCCTAGCGGGAGTCAATGAGCAGTTCTTC. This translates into CASSPLAGVNEQFF.

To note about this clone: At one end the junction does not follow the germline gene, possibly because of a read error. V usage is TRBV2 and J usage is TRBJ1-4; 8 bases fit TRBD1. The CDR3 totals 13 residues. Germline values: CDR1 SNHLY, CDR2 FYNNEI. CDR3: CASSELPGTGLLF. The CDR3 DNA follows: TGTGCCAGCAGTGAGCTGCCCGGGACAGGCCTCCTTTTT.